This T cell receptor (beta chain) comes out of a study of shared T cell receptors in the human thymus. Generated by immunoSEQ multiplex PCR, the TCRdb table keeps only in-frame clones and is missing some. Among roughly 410,000 clones, about 95% were seen once, and the ten largest hold roughly 0.021%. Sequencing was carried out using thymocytes. The receptor comes from a human donor.

The CDR3 coding sequence is TGTGCCAGCAGCCGCGACAGGGGGCGAGAGACCCAGTACTTC. Translated: CASSRDRGRETQYF. The chain uses TRBV27 and TRBJ2-5; 10 nucleotides agree with TRBD1. The CDR3 contains 14 residues. Germline-derived CDR1 and CDR2 are MNHEY and SMNVEV (reference sequence). After removal of 6 bases from V and 4 bases from J, the junction contained 5 bases not matched to a gene.